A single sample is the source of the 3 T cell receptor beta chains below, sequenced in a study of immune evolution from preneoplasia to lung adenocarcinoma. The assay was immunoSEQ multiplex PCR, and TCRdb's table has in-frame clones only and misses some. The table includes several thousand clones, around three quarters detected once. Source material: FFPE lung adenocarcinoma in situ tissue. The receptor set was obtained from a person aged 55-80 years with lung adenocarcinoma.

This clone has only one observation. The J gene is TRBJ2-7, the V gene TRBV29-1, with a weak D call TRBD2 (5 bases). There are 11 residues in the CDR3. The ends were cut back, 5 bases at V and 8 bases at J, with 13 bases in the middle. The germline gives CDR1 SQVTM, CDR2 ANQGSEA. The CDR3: CSVKTRLQQYF. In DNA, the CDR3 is TGCAGCGTTAAAACTAGACTCCAGCAGTACTTC.

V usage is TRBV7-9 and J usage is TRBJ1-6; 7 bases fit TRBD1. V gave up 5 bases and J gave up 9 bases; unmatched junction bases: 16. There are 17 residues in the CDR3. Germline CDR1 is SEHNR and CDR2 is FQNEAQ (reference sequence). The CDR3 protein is CASSTHDRDGSGSPLHF. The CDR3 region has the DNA TGTGCCAGCAGCACCCACGACAGGGACGGCTCCGGTTCACCCCTCCACTTT.

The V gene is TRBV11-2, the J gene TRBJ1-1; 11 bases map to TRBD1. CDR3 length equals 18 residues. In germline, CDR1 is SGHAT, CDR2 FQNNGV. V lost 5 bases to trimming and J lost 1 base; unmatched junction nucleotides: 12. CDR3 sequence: CASSLGTGGRGGNTEAFF. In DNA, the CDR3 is TGTGCCAGCAGCCTCGGGACAGGGGGTCGGGGCGGGAACACTGAAGCTTTCTTT.